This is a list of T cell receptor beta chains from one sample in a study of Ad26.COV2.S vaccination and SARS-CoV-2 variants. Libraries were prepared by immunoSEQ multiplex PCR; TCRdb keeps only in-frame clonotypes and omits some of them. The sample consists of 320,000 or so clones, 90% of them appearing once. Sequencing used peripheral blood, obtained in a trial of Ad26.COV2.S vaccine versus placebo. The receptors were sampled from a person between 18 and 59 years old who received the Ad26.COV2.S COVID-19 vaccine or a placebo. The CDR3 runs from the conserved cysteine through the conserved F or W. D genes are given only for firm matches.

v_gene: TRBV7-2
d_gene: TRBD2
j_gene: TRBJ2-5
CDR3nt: TGTGCCAGCAGCTTGCCGCTAGCGGGGGGGCCCTCCCAAGAGACCCAGTACTTC
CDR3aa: CASSLPLAGGPSQETQYF

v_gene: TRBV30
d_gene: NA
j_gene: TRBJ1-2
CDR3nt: TGTGCCTGGCTTTCGGACACCAACTATGGCTACACCTTC
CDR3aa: CAWLSDTNYGYTF

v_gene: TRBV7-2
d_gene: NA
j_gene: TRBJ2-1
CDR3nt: TGTGCCAGCAGCCTTGGGACTCCCCGCTCCTACAATGAGCAGTTCTTC
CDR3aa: CASSLGTPRSYNEQFF

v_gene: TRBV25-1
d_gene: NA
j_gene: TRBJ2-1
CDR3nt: TGTGCCAGCAGTAAAGGGGTATCCTACAATGAGCAGTTCTTC
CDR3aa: CASSKGVSYNEQFF

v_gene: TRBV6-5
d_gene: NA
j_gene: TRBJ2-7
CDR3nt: TGTGCCAGCAGTTTTACTCGGGGAACCTCCTACGAGCAGTACTTC
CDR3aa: CASSFTRGTSYEQYF

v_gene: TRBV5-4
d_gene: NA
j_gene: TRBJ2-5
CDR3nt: TGTGCCAGCCACGCTCCACAAGAGACCCAGTACTTC
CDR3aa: CASHAPQETQYF

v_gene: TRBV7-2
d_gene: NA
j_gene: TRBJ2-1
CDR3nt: TGTGCCAGCAGTTTCTACAATGAGCAGTTCTTC
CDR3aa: CASSFYNEQFF

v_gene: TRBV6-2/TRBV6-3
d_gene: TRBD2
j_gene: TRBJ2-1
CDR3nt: TGTGCCAGCAGATACAAACCGGGACTAGCGGGAGTCAGAAGCTCCTACAATGAGCAGTTCTTC
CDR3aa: CASRYKPGLAGVRSSYNEQFF

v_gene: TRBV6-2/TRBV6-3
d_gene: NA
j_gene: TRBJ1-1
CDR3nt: TGTGCCAGTAGCCCGGGGGGGGCGCGGACTGAAGCTTTCTTT
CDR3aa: CASSPGGARTEAFF

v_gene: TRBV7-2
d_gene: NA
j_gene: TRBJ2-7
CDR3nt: TGTGCCAGCAGCTTACAGACAGTCTACGAGCAGTACTTC
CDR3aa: CASSLQTVYEQYF

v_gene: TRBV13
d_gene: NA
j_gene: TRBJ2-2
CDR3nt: TGTGCCAGCAGCCTCGAAGGCTACTCCATCGGCGGGGAGCTGTTTTTT
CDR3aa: CASSLEGYSIGGELFF

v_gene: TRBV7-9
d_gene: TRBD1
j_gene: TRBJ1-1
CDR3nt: TGTGCCAGCAGCCCCCGGGACAGTATCTACACTGAAGCTTTCTTT
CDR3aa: CASSPRDSIYTEAFF